Listed below are T cell receptor beta chains from one sample, sequenced in a study of metastatic and nonmetastatic thyroid tumors. TCRdb reprocessed the PCR reads using MiXCR. This sample has some 84,000 clones, with less than 10% found just once. The sequencing sample was made of blood. These receptor sequences come from a female donor with papillary thyroid cancer or a benign thyroid nodule (not recorded which). Some clones in this sample may be carry-over from other donors' samples. The CDR3 runs from the conserved cysteine through the conserved F or W. Each record gives: V gene, clone size, D gene, J gene, CDR3 protein, CDR3 DNA. A D gene is named only where the DNA matches it firmly. The listing skips clone size in some rows; elsewhere it reads once, few, many or a size class.

v_call: TRBV6-1
clone_size: many
d_call: -
j_call: TRBJ2-2
cdr3_aa: CASSVGGNTGELFF
cdr3_nt: TGTGCCAGCAGTGTGGGCGGGAACACCGGGGAGCTGTTTTTT

v_call: TRBV10-3
clone_size: many
d_call: TRBD1
j_call: TRBJ2-5
cdr3_aa: CAISGDRGETQYF
cdr3_nt: TGTGCCATCAGTGGGGACAGGGGTGAGACCCAGTACTTC

v_call: TRBV6-4
clone_size: few
d_call: -
j_call: TRBJ2-3
cdr3_aa: CASSDSSASTDTQYF
cdr3_nt: TGTGCCAGCAGTGACTCGTCGGCCTCCACAGATACGCAGTATTTT

v_call: TRBV6-4
clone_size: many
d_call: -
j_call: TRBJ2-3
cdr3_aa: CASSESTDTQYF
cdr3_nt: TGTGCCAGCAGTGAATCAACAGATACGCAGTATTTT

v_call: TRBV28
clone_size: -
d_call: -
j_call: TRBJ1-4
cdr3_aa: CASSLDSLSNEKLFF
cdr3_nt: TGTGCCAGCAGTCTCGACAGCCTATCTAATGAAAAACTGTTTTTT

v_call: TRBV20-1
clone_size: few
d_call: -
j_call: TRBJ2-7
cdr3_aa: CSALKLTYEQYF
cdr3_nt: TGCAGTGCGTTGAAACTCACCTACGAGCAGTACTTC

v_call: TRBV6-2/TRBV6-3
clone_size: many
d_call: -
j_call: TRBJ1-3
cdr3_aa: CASSYDQGRNTIYF
cdr3_nt: TGTGCCAGCAGTTACGATCAGGGGAGAAACACCATATATTTT

v_call: TRBV11-2
clone_size: many
d_call: TRBD2
j_call: TRBJ2-1
cdr3_aa: CASSLAAGLVEQFF
cdr3_nt: TGTGCCAGCAGCTTAGCAGCGGGGCTCGTTGAGCAGTTCTTC

v_call: TRBV20-1
clone_size: few
d_call: -
j_call: TRBJ2-5
cdr3_aa: CSRGGARPKETQYF
cdr3_nt: TGCAGTAGAGGGGGGGCGAGGCCAAAAGAGACCCAGTACTTC

v_call: TRBV12-3/TRBV12-4
clone_size: many
d_call: -
j_call: TRBJ1-6
cdr3_aa: CASSLAQGGFHLHF
cdr3_nt: TGTGCCAGCAGTTTAGCGCAGGGTGGGTTTCACCTCCACTTT

v_call: TRBV7-3
clone_size: many
d_call: -
j_call: TRBJ2-2
cdr3_aa: CVSSQGATGELFF
cdr3_nt: TGTGTCAGCTCTCAGGGAGCCACCGGGGAGCTGTTTTTT